This TCR beta chain was sequenced in a study of T cell responses to AZD1222 COVID-19 vaccine. General study points: At baseline, just 6 or 7 AZD1222 recipients tested seropositive. White British donors predominated, females outnumbered males, and clonal diversity was possibly underestimated. Regions 160-218 and 743-854 held dominance among vaccine-associated CD4 TCRs, which spanned spike.

Details on this clone: The antigen remains unidentified.

Clones were read by immunoSEQ multiplex PCR, and TCRdb kept only the in-frame ones, dropping some. The sample shows around 140,000 clones, more than 90% of them seen only once. Germline V lookup: CDR1 MDHEN, CDR2 SYDVKM. The V gene lost 4 bases and the J gene lost 4 bases, with 22 bases spanning the gap. CDR3 length: 18 residues. The gene calls are TRBV28 and TRBJ1-4, with D perhaps matching TRBD1 (6 bases). Sample: peripheral blood, taken on day 0 of AZD1222 vaccination. The TCR comes from an adult in good health. The DNA for the CDR3 is TGTGCCAGCAGTTCCACAGGGTCTGGGAGCTTCGATAATGAAAAACTGTTTTTT. Encoded protein: CASSSTGSGSFDNEKLFF. Drawing the rest from reference TRBV28 and TRBJ1-4, the complete variable domain is DVKVTQSSRYLVKRTGEKVFLECVQDMDHENMFWYRQDPGLGLRLIYFSYDVKMKEKGDIPEGYSVSREKKERFSLILESASTNQTSMYLCASSSTGSGSFDNEKLFFGSGTQLSVL.